Included here is one T cell receptor (beta chain) sequence, with context. As yet, its antigen is unknown. Cultured CD4+ T cell DNA was sequenced using the Oncomine TCR Beta short-read assay. Via MiXCR, TCRdb re-called the PCR reads, giving one row per CDR3 protein. The repertoire consists of about 7,100 distinct CDR3 sequences, with roughly 70% occurring once and the leading ten covering about 15%. This sample was included in a study of vaccination and CD4 T cells after COVID-19. On the study more broadly: A median of around 70 days (range 14 to 241) separated dose two from the taking of post-vaccine samples. Study findings and constraints: The authors studied relatively few convalescent patients and analyzed no early post-infection timepoints. The authors identified 304 of 307 vaccine-specific clones in convalescent patients as spike mono-reactive.

This CDR3 is 12 amino acids long. Trimming took 5 bases from V and 3 from J, leaving 10 bases between them. Germline V gene sequence: CDR1 DFQATT, CDR2 SNEGSKA (reference sequence). Noted treatment: approximately nine-day PBMC culture with coronavirus spike peptide pools or control peptides (ViraFEST assay). For ViraFEST, peptide pools expanded antigen-specific T cells, after which the TCRs were sequenced. The clonotype comes from a human donor who had recovered from COVID-19. Sequenced input: CD4+ T cells from blood, cultured in vitro. The chain combines TRBV20-1 with TRBJ1-2, with D uncertain. This chain's CDR3 is CSAEDRHYGYTF. The DNA of the CDR3 is TGCAGTGCTGAAGACCGACACTATGGCTACACCTTC.